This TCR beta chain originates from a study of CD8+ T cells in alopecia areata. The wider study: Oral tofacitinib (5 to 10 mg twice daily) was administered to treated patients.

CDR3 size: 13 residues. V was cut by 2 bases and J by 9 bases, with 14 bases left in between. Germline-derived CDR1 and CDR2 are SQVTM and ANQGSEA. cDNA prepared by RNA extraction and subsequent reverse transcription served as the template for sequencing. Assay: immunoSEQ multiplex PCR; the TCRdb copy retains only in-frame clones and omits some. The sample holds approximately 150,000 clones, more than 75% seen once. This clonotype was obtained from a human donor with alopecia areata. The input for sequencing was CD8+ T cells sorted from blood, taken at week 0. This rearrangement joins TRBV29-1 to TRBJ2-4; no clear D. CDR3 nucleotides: TGCAGCGTTGAATGGGCAGGTGGAATCATTCAGTACTTC. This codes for CSVEWAGGIIQYF.